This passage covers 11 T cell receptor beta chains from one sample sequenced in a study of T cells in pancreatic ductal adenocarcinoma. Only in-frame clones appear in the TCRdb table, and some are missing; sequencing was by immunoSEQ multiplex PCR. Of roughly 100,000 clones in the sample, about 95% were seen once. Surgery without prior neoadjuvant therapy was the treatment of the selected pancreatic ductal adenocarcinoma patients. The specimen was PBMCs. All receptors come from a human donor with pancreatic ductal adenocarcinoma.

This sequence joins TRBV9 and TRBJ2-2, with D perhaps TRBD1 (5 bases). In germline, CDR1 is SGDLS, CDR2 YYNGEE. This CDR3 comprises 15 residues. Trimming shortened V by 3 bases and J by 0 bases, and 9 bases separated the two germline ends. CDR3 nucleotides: TGTGCCAGCAGCGCGCAGGGTACGAACACCGGGGAGCTGTTTTTT. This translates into CASSAQGTNTGELFF.

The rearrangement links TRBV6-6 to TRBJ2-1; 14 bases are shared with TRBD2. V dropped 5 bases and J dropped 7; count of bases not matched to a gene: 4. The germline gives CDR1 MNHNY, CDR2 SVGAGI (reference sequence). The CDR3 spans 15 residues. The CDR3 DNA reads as TGTGCCAGCAGTAGACTAGCGGGAGGGATTAATGAGCAGTTCTTC. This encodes CASSRLAGGINEQFF.

The CDR3 reads CASSLSEAKNIQYF. CDR3 in DNA: TGTGCCAGCTCACTCAGTGAAGCCAAAAACATTCAGTACTTC. The chain employs TRBV18 and TRBJ2-4; D is undetermined. Per germline, CDR1 KGHSH and CDR2 LQKENI. Trimming removed 4 bases from V and 0 bases from J, with 7 bases in between. CDR3 size: 14 residues.

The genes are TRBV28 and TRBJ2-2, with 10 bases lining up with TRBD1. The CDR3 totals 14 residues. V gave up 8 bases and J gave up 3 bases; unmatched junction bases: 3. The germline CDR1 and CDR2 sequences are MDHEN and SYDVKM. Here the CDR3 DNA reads TGTGCCAGCCGGACAGGGGGAGACACCGGGGAGCTGTTTTTT. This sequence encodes CASRTGGDTGELFF.

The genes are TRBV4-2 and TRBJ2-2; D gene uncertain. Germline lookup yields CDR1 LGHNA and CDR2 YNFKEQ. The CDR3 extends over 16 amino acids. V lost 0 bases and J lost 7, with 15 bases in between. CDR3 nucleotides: TGTGCCAGCAGCCAAGATAAAGCGATGTGGAGCGGGGAGCTGTTTTTT. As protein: CASSQDKAMWSGELFF.

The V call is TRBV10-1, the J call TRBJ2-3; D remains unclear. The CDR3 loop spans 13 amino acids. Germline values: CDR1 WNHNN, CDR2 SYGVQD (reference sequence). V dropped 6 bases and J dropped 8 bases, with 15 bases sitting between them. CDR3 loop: CASSPNLVGTQYF. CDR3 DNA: TGCGCCAGCAGCCCTAATCTGGTTGGTACGCAGTATTTT.

For the CDR3, the DNA is TGTGCCAGCAGCTTCGGGACAGGGGTCGAGACCCAGTACTTC. Translating it yields CASSFGTGVETQYF. The chain is built from TRBV11-2 and TRBJ2-5, with 10 bases that match TRBD1. This CDR3 region has 14 residues. Germline V gene sequence: CDR1 SGHAT, CDR2 FQNNGV. Germline trimming cut 3 bases from V and 5 bases from J; bases unmatched to any gene: 3.

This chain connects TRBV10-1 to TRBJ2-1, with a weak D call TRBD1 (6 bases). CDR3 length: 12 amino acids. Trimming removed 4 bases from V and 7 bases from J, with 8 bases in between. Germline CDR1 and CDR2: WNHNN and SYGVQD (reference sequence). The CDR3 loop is CASSGGRNEQFF. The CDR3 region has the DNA TGCGCCAGCAGTGGGGGGCGAAATGAGCAGTTCTTC.

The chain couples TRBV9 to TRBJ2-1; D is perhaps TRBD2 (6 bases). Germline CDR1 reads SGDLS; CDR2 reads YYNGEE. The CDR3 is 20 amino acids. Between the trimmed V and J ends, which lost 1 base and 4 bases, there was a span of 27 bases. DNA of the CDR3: TGTGCCAGCAGCGTATCCCCCCTTTATTCCCCGGGAGTAGGGTACAATGAGCAGTTCTTC. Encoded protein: CASSVSPLYSPGVGYNEQFF.

In DNA, the CDR3 is TGTGCCAGCAGTGCTGTCCACCTGAGCTCCTACAATGAGCAGTTCTTC. This codes for CASSAVHLSSYNEQFF. The V gene is TRBV2, the J gene TRBJ2-1; D unclear. V lost 4 bases, J lost 0 bases, and 13 bases lay in between. From germline, CDR1 is SNHLY and CDR2 FYNNEI. The CDR3 loop spans 16 amino acids.

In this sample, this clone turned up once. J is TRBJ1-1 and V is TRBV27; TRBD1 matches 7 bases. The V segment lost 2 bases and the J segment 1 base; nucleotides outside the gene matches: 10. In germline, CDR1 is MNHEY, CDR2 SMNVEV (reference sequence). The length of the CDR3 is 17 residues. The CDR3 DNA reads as TGTGCCAGCAGTTTAAGGTGGAGCTCAGGGGGGAACACTGAAGCTTTCTTT. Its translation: CASSLRWSSGGNTEAFF.